A selection of T cell receptor beta chains follows, all from one sample in a study of OX40 agonist ivuxolimab in advanced cancers. Profiled with immunoSEQ multiplex PCR; TCRdb holds only in-frame clones, not every one. The table includes 50,000 to 75,000 clones, around 90% detected once. Here the sequenced sample was CD4+ or CD8+ T cells sorted from blood, taken in a trial of the OX40 agonist ivuxolimab. These receptors were collected from an adult with an advanced solid tumor such as melanoma, head and neck, liver or kidney cancer. Each CDR3 is given with its conserved first and last residue. The order of the fields is CDR3 protein, V gene, J gene.

CDR3: CASSPYGEGNQPQHF
V: TRBV5-1
J: TRBJ1-5

CDR3: CAISSGTSTDTQYF
V: TRBV10-3
J: TRBJ2-3

CDR3: CASSYLGDPQETQYF
V: TRBV6-6
J: TRBJ2-5

CDR3: CASSLSGRVTDTQYF
V: TRBV27
J: TRBJ2-3

CDR3: CASSESKGYAEAFF
V: TRBV25-1
J: TRBJ1-1

CDR3: CASSLGSVGEEQFF
V: TRBV5-1
J: TRBJ2-1

CDR3: CASSLASQLGEQYF
V: TRBV7-2
J: TRBJ2-7

CDR3: CATSRGGAGSVEQYF
V: TRBV15
J: TRBJ2-7

CDR3: CASSVGLTPNNEQFF
V: TRBV9
J: TRBJ2-1

CDR3: CSVALWGRIEKLFF
V: TRBV29-1
J: TRBJ1-4

CDR3: CASSAWGSGRGDNTQYF
V: TRBV7-3
J: TRBJ2-3

CDR3: CASSLSMDSTPYEQYF
V: TRBV27
J: TRBJ2-7

CDR3: CASKSDGETQYF
V: TRBV28
J: TRBJ2-5

CDR3: CASSPSMNTEAFF
V: TRBV5-1
J: TRBJ1-1

CDR3: CAWSLRGEKLFF
V: TRBV30
J: TRBJ1-4

CDR3: CASSSRGETQYF
V: TRBV7-9
J: TRBJ2-5

CDR3: CASSLIPSGQETQYF
V: TRBV5-1
J: TRBJ2-5

CDR3: CASSLDGIVGETQYF
V: TRBV5-1
J: TRBJ2-5

CDR3: CASSSTGPGTNDGYTF
V: TRBV5-1
J: TRBJ1-2

CDR3: CASSPSEENTIYF
V: TRBV18
J: TRBJ1-3

CDR3: CASSLGLGETQYF
V: TRBV5-1
J: TRBJ2-5

CDR3: CASSKTSGRVNTGELFF
V: TRBV7-2
J: TRBJ2-2

CDR3: CASFSTRRGDTQYF
V: TRBV4-2
J: TRBJ2-3

CDR3: CAWRDSGRATGDTQYF
V: TRBV30
J: TRBJ2-3

CDR3: CASSLTASGLYTGELFF
V: TRBV7-3
J: TRBJ2-2

CDR3: CASRAPGSFNYGYTF
V: TRBV19
J: TRBJ1-2

CDR3: CASSFPGYGNQPQHF
V: TRBV28
J: TRBJ1-5

CDR3: CASSRGLAGLGEQFF
V: TRBV5-1
J: TRBJ2-1

CDR3: CASSYSIQQNEKLFF
V: TRBV6-6
J: TRBJ1-4

CDR3: CASKRAGSYEQYF
V: TRBV2
J: TRBJ2-7

CDR3: CASSRGPSDTDTQYF
V: TRBV7-9
J: TRBJ2-3

CDR3: CASSLGFGDKGDF
V: TRBV5-5
J: TRBJ2-5

CDR3: CASSSRSGGRPYNEQFF
V: TRBV7-6
J: TRBJ2-1

CDR3: CASSPGQEAEQYF
V: TRBV6-7
J: TRBJ2-7

CDR3: CASSELGAKTQYF
V: TRBV2
J: TRBJ2-5

CDR3: CSAGQGIGYTF
V: TRBV20-1
J: TRBJ1-2

CDR3: CASSRTLSSYNEQFF
V: TRBV6-5
J: TRBJ2-1

CDR3: CASSLAPGPGNTIYF
V: TRBV5-6
J: TRBJ1-3

CDR3: CASSTFPAGGPQETQYF
V: TRBV9
J: TRBJ2-5

CDR3: CASSSRPRDTEAFF
V: TRBV27
J: TRBJ1-1

CDR3: CASSLNRGGMNTEAFF
V: TRBV5-6
J: TRBJ1-1

CDR3: CASSGGTGQPQHF
V: TRBV6-4
J: TRBJ1-5

CDR3: CASSRPGSKNYEQYF
V: TRBV5-4
J: TRBJ2-7

CDR3: CASSRGIYVVSSYEQYF
V: TRBV23-1
J: .

CDR3: CASSWAFGANVLTF
V: TRBV5-4
J: TRBJ2-6

CDR3: CAWRGGAGNTIYF
V: TRBV30
J: TRBJ1-3

CDR3: CASSSSGTKQYF
V: TRBV7-2
J: TRBJ2-3

CDR3: CSVLRAGEQYF
V: TRBV20-1
J: TRBJ2-7

CDR3: CASRREGRASFNEQFF
V: TRBV19
J: TRBJ2-1